This TCR beta chain originates from a study of cytomegalovirus exposure and HLA in healthy donors. Study information: The same platform as the roughly 700 first-cohort repertoires was used for the 120 validation repertoires, a later analysis reported.

Findings and limits, study-wide: High specificity and sensitivity for cytomegalovirus status were reported for the classifier.

Sequencing used immunoSEQ multiplex PCR; TCRdb keeps in-frame clones, though not all of them. This table has approximately 150,000 clones, 70% to 90% appearing once. As regards this clone: The antigen remains unidentified.

The V and J ends lost 6 bases and 3 bases respectively, with 15 bases between them. CDR1 and CDR2 from the germline V gene are SNHLY and FYNNEI. The CDR3 runs 15 residues. This chain joins TRBV2 and TRBJ2-1; possibly TRBD2 for D (6 bases). This clonotype was obtained from a man aged 18 to 35 in good health and CMV-seropositive. The source material was PBMCs. Written as DNA, the CDR3 is TGTGCCAGCAGGTCTCCAGGACTAAACTACAATGAGCAGTTCTTC. Protein: CASRSPGLNYNEQFF. Complete variable domain (other parts from reference TRBV2 and TRBJ2-1): EPEVTQTPSHQVTQMGQEVILRCVPISNHLYFYWYRQILGQKVEFLVSFYNNEISEKSEIFDDQFSVERPDGSNFTLKIRSTKLEDSAMYFCASRSPGLNYNEQFFGPGTRLTVL.